These T cell receptor beta chains were read from a single sample in a study of shared clonotypes between healthy human individuals. The method was immunoSEQ multiplex PCR; TCRdb's version includes in-frame clones alone and lacks a portion of them. Counted here are 600,000 to 800,000 clones, roughly 72% occurring once; the ten biggest clones make up 1.8%. Sequenced sample: memory CD4+ T cells sorted from blood. All receptors derive from a woman in her thirties in good health. Both conserved end residues are part of each CDR3. The D gene is left open where the match is weak. The size entry is marked missing in some rows and otherwise reads once, few, many or a size class.

J: TRBJ2-7; V: TRBV6-5; D: -; size: -; DNA: TGTGCCACCAGGGGCGGGACAGCAAGATACGAGCAGTACTTC; CDR3: CATRGGTARYEQYF
J: TRBJ1-2; V: TRBV5-8; D: -; size: -; DNA: TGTGCCAGCAGTTACCGATTGCAGAACAACTATGGCTACACCTTC; CDR3: CASSYRLQNNYGYTF
J: TRBJ2-3; V: TRBV7-3; D: TRBD2; size: -; DNA: TGTGCCAGCAGCTTATCCGCGGGAGGCGGGGATACGCAGTATTTT; CDR3: CASSLSAGGGDTQYF
J: TRBJ1-2; V: TRBV29-1; D: -; size: few; DNA: TGCAGCGTGGCCGACAGCGAATCAGGCTACACCTTC; CDR3: CSVADSESGYTF
J: TRBJ1-2; V: TRBV5-4; D: -; size: -; DNA: TGTGCCAGCAGCTTGGCGGATAGTGGCTACACCTTC; CDR3: CASSLADSGYTF
J: TRBJ2-7; V: TRBV5-1; D: -; size: -; DNA: TGCGCCAGCAGCTTGGGTACAGGTCTAGCGTCTAGCTCCTACGAGCAGTACTTC; CDR3: CASSLGTGLASSSYEQYF
J: TRBJ1-3; V: TRBV6-1; D: TRBD1; size: -; DNA: TGTGCCAGCAGTGAAGTACAGGGGTTTGGAAACACCATATATTTT; CDR3: CASSEVQGFGNTIYF
J: TRBJ2-5; V: TRBV7-9; D: -; size: -; DNA: TGTGCCAGCAGCTTGCAAGAGACCCAGTACTTC; CDR3: CASSLQETQYF
J: TRBJ2-5; V: TRBV27; D: -; size: -; DNA: TGTGCCAGCACCTCAAACTTGGGAGGGACCCAGTACTTC; CDR3: CASTSNLGGTQYF
J: TRBJ1-5; V: TRBV19; D: -; size: -; DNA: TGTGCCAGTAGTATTTCTTCCCAACGCAATCAGCCCCAGCATTTT; CDR3: CASSISSQRNQPQHF
J: TRBJ2-1; V: TRBV7-9; D: TRBD1; size: -; DNA: TGTGCCAGCGGGACAGTAGGCAATGAGCAGTTCTTC; CDR3: CASGTVGNEQFF
J: TRBJ1-5; V: TRBV2; D: -; size: -; DNA: TGTGCCAGCACCCGGCGGAATAGCAATCAGCCCCAGCATTTT; CDR3: CASTRRNSNQPQHF
J: TRBJ1-2; V: TRBV7-3; D: TRBD1; size: -; DNA: TGTGCCAGCAGCTTAGATGGGGACAGGGGTCGTGGCTACACCTTC; CDR3: CASSLDGDRGRGYTF
J: TRBJ2-1; V: TRBV28; D: TRBD2; size: -; DNA: TGTGCCAGCAGTTTAAGAACTAGCGGGAAGAGGGAGCAGTTCTTC; CDR3: CASSLRTSGKREQFF
J: TRBJ2-1; V: TRBV6-6; D: -; size: -; DNA: TGTGCCAGCAGTTTGAAAGTAGATGAGCAGTTCTTC; CDR3: CASSLKVDEQFF
J: TRBJ1-5; V: TRBV10-2; D: -; size: many; DNA: TGCGCCAGCGCCCGTTCGGCATCCAGTCAGCCCCAGCATTTT; CDR3: CASARSASSQPQHF
J: TRBJ2-5; V: TRBV6-1; D: TRBD2; size: few; DNA: TGTGCCAGCAGCCTCGTAGCGGGAGGGCTAGAGACCCAGTACTTC; CDR3: CASSLVAGGLETQYF
J: TRBJ2-1; V: TRBV11-2; D: -; size: -; DNA: TGTGCCAGCAGCTTGACTTCGGGCCCAGCCTACAATGAGCAGTTCTTC; CDR3: CASSLTSGPAYNEQFF
J: TRBJ2-7; V: TRBV4-1; D: -; size: -; DNA: TGCGCCAGCAGAAGGACGGGGGACTACGAGCAGTACTTC; CDR3: CASRRTGDYEQYF
J: TRBJ1-4; V: TRBV7-9; D: -; size: -; DNA: TGTGCCAGCAGGGGGTTGGATGAAAAACTGTTTTTT; CDR3: CASRGLDEKLFF
J: TRBJ1-1; V: TRBV7-9; D: -; size: -; DNA: TGTGCCAGCAGGTCGACCGGCTATGAAGCTTTCTTT; CDR3: CASRSTGYEAFF
J: TRBJ1-2; V: TRBV30; D: TRBD1; size: -; DNA: TGTGCCTGCAATCGGGGACAGGGGGTTGGCTACACCTTC; CDR3: CACNRGQGVGYTF
J: TRBJ2-7; V: TRBV7-9; D: TRBD2; size: -; DNA: TGTGCCAGTCAGACTGCGGGGGCCTACGAGCAGTACTTC; CDR3: CASQTAGAYEQYF